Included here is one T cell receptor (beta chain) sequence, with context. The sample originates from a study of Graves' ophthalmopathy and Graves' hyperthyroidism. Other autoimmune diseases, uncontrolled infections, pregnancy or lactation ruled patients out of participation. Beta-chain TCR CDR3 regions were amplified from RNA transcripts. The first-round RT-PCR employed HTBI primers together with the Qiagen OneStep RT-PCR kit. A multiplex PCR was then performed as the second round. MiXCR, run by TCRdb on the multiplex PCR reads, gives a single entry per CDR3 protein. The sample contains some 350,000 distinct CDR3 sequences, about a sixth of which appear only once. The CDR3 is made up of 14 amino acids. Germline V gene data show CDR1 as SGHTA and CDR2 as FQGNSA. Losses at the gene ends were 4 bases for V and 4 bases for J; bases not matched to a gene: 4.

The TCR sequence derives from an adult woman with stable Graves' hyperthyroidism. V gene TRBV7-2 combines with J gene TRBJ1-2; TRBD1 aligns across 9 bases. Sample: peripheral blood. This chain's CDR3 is CASSSDRGAYGYTF. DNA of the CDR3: TGTGCCAGCAGCTCAGACAGGGGGGCCTATGGCTACACCTTC.